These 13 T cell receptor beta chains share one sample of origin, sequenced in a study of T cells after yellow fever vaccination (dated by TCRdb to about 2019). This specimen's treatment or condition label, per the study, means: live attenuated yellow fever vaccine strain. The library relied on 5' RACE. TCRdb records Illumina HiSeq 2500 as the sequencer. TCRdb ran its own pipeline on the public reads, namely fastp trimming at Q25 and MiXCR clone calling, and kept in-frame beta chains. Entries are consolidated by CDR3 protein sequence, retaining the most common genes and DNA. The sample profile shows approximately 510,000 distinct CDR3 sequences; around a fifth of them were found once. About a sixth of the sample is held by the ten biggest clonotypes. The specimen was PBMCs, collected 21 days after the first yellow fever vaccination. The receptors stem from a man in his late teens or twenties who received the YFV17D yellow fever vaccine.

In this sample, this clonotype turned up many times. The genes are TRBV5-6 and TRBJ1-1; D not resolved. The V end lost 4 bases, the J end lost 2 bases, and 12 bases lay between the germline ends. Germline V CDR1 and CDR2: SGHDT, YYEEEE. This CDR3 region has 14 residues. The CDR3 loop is CASSPLRTNTEAFF. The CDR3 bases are TGTGCCAGCAGCCCATTGAGGACTAACACTGAAGCTTTCTTT.

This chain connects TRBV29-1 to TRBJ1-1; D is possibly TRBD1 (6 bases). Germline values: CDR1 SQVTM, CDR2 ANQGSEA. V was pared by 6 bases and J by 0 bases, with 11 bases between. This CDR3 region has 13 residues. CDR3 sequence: CSVKGDMNTEAFF. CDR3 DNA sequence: TGCAGCGTCAAGGGGGATATGAACACTGAAGCTTTCTTT.

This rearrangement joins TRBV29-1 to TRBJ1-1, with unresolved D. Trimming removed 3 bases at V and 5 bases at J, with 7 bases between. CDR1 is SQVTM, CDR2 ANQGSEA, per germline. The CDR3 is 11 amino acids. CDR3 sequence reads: CSVDENTEAFF. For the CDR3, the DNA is TGCAGCGTTGACGAAAATACTGAAGCTTTCTTT. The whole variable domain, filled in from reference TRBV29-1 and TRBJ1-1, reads SAVISQKPSRDICQRGTSLTIQCQVDSQVTMMFWYRQQPGQSLTLIATANQGSEATYESGFVIDKFPISRPNLTFSTLTVSNMSPEDSSIYLCSVDENTEAFFGQGTRLTVV.

CDR3 coding DNA: TGCGCCAGCAGCTCCCCGACACAGGGAGAAAATGGCTACACCTTC. It translates to CASSSPTQGENGYTF. The chain carries TRBV5-1 and TRBJ1-2; D perhaps matches TRBD1 (6 bases). The V gene lost 3 bases and the J gene lost 6 bases, with 18 bases spanning the gap. This CDR3 spans 15 amino acids. Germline loops: CDR1 SGHRS, CDR2 YFSETQ.

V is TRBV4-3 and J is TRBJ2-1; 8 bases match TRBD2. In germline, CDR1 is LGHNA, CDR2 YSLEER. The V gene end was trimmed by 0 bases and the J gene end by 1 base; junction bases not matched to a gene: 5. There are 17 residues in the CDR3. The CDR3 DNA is TGCGCCAGCAGCCAAGACAGCGCGGGGGGTTCCTACAATGAGCAGTTCTTC. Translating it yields CASSQDSAGGSYNEQFF.

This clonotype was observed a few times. CDR3 loop: CASSPGVGGTGELFF. The CDR3 DNA reads TGTGCCAGCAGTCCGGGTGTGGGGGGGACCGGGGAGCTGTTTTTT. The J gene is TRBJ2-2, the V gene TRBV12-3 or TRBV12-4; 7 positions match TRBD2. Losses at the gene ends were 5 bases for V and 5 bases for J; bases not matched to a gene: 8. This CDR3 is 15 amino acids long.

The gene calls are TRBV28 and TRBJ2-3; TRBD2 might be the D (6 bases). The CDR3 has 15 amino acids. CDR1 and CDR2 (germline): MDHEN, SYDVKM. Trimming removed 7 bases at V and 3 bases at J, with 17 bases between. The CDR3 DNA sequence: TGTGCCAGCACCCATCATACCGGGGGTACAGATACGCAGTATTTT. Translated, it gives CASTHHTGGTDTQYF.

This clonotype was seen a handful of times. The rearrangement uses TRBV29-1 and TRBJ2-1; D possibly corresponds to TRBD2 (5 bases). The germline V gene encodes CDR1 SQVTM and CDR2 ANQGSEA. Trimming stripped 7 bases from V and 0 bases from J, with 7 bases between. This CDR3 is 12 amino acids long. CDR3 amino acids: CSAGISYNEQFF. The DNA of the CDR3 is TGCAGCGCGGGGATCTCCTACAATGAGCAGTTCTTC.

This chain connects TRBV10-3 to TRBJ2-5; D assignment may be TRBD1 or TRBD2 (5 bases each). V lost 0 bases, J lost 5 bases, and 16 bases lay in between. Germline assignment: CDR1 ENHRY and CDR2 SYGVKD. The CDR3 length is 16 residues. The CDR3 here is CAISESTGLGEETQYF. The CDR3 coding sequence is TGTGCCATCAGTGAGTCGACTGGCCTAGGGGAGGAGACCCAGTACTTC.

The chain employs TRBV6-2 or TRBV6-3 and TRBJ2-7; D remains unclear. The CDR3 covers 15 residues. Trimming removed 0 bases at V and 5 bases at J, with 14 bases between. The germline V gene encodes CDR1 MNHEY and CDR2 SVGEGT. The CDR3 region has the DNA TGTGCCAGCAGTTACTCGGTTCTCCCGGTCGACGAGCAGTACTTC. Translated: CASSYSVLPVDEQYF.

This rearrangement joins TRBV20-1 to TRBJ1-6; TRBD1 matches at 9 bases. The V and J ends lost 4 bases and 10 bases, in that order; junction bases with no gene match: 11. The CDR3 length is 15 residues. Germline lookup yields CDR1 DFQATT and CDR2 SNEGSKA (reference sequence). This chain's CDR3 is CSATTAGTGRSPLHF. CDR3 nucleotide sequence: TGCAGTGCTACTACAGCCGGGACAGGGCGCTCACCCCTCCACTTT.

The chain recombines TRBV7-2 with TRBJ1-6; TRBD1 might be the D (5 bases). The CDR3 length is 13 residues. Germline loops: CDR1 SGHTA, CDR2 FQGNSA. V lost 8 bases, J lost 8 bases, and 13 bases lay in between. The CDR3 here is CASAGGLYSPLHF. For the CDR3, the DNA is TGTGCCAGCGCGGGGGGGTTGTATTCACCCCTCCACTTT. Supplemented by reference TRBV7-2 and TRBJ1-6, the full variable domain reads GAGVSQSPSNKVTEKGKDVELRCDPISGHTALYWYRQSLGQGLEFLIYFQGNSAPDKSGLPSDRFSAERTGGSVSTLTIQRTQQEDSAVYLCASAGGLYSPLHFGNGTRLTVT.

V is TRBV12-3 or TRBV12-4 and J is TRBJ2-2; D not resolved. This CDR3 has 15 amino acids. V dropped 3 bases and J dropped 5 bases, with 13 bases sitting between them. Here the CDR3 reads CASSFRSVGTGELFF. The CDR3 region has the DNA TGTGCCAGCAGTTTTCGTTCGGTTGGGACCGGGGAGCTGTTTTTT.